A selection of T cell receptor beta chains follows, all from one sample in a study of cytomegalovirus exposure and HLA in healthy donors. Here immunoSEQ multiplex PCR was the method, and the copy in TCRdb shows in-frame clones only, minus some. The table shows fewer than 200,000 clones, with less than 75% occurring only once. The sequencing sample was made of PBMCs. Every receptor here comes from a girl aged 5-17 years in good health and CMV-seronegative. CDR3s include the opening cysteine and the closing phenylalanine or tryptophan. The D gene is left open where the match is weak. The listing skips clone size in some rows; elsewhere it reads once, few, many or a size class.

J gene,V gene,D gene,clone size,CDR3 protein,CDR3 DNA
TRBJ2-3,TRBV9,TRBD2,NA,CASSVGASGGSQDTQYF,TGTGCCAGCAGCGTTGGGGCTAGCGGGGGGTCCCAGGATACGCAGTATTTT
TRBJ2-5,TRBV14,TRBD1,NA,CASSQNRGRETQYF,TGTGCCAGCAGCCAGAACAGGGGACGCGAGACCCAGTACTTC
TRBJ1-6,TRBV25-1,NA,NA,CASSEVFGSDSPLHF,TGTGCCAGCAGTGAGGTATTTGGGAGCGATTCACCCCTCCACTTT
TRBJ2-2,TRBV19,NA,NA,CASNQPGVANTGELFF,TGTGCCAGCAACCAGCCGGGGGTCGCGAACACCGGGGAGCTGTTTTTT
TRBJ1-2,TRBV6-5,NA,NA,CASSNQADYGYTF,TGTGCCAGCAGTAATCAGGCAGATTATGGCTACACCTTC
TRBJ2-1,TRBV28,NA,NA,CASSSEGGGSPRQRFF,TGTGCCAGCAGCTCAGAGGGGGGGGGTTCCCCACGCCAGAGGTTCTTC
TRBJ1-1,TRBV15,NA,NA,CATSRDQGDEAFF,TGTGCCACCAGCAGAGACCAGGGCGATGAAGCTTTCTTT
TRBJ1-2,TRBV27,NA,NA,CASGGRGNGYTF,TGTGCCAGCGGAGGGAGGGGGAATGGCTACACCTTC
TRBJ1-5,TRBV29-1,NA,NA,CSVDRRRGVDNQPQHF,TGCAGCGTTGATCGGCGGCGGGGAGTAGACAATCAGCCCCAGCATTTT
TRBJ2-3,TRBV30,TRBD2,NA,CAWSGDGTSGGTDTQYF,TGTGCCTGGAGCGGAGACGGGACTAGCGGGGGCACAGATACGCAGTATTTT
TRBJ1-1,TRBV9,NA,NA,CASSVRQVNTEAFF,TGTGCCAGCAGTGTCAGACAAGTGAACACTGAAGCTTTCTTT
TRBJ2-3,TRBV20-1,TRBD2,NA,CSAGRETQYF,TGCAGTGCAGGGAGGGAAACGCAGTATTTT
TRBJ2-5,TRBV9,TRBD2,NA,CASSVSGGNSETQYF,TGTGCCAGCAGCGTAAGCGGGGGGAATTCGGAGACCCAGTACTTC
TRBJ2-3,TRBV2,NA,NA,CASRATGDHADTQYF,TGTGCCAGCAGGGCAACAGGAGACCACGCAGATACGCAGTATTTT
TRBJ1-4,TRBV5-4,TRBD1,NA,CASSLGAGGRNEKLFF,TGTGCCAGCAGCTTGGGGGCAGGGGGCCGGAATGAAAAACTGTTTTTT
TRBJ2-2,TRBV7-9,TRBD1,few,CASRGRTGDIGMNTGELFF,TGTGCCAGCCGAGGTAGGACAGGGGATATCGGGATGAACACCGGGGAGCTGTTTTTT
TRBJ1-1,TRBV18,TRBD1,NA,CASSPLVTGGNTEAFF,TGTGCCAGCTCACCACTTGTTACAGGGGGAAACACTGAAGCTTTCTTT
TRBJ1-5,TRBV7-2,NA,NA,CASSLGSLNQPQHF,TGTGCCAGCAGCTTAGGGAGTCTTAATCAGCCCCAGCATTTT
TRBJ2-5,TRBV7-2,NA,NA,CASSRGPLVLQETQYF,TGTGCCAGCAGCCGTGGCCCACTAGTTCTCCAAGAGACCCAGTACTTC